Detailed here is one T cell receptor (beta chain). As yet, its antigen is unknown. CDR3 size: 15 residues. V dropped 4 bases and J dropped 0; count of bases not matched to a gene: 4. Germline CDR1 and CDR2: SGDLS and YYNGEE. The study ran its PCR with 60 Vbeta and 13 Jbeta primers. In the original workflow: In a later analysis, approximately 73 million unique TCR beta chains included roughly 11 million shared by two or more donors. This table comes from immunoSEQ multiplex PCR, and its TCRdb copy is limited to in-frame clones, with some not included. V, J and clone size are taken as reported in that table, and D and trimming were inferred from the DNA itself. The table records some 210,000 clones, around 87% of them present only once. This sample is drawn from a study of cytomegalovirus exposure and HLA in healthy donors. Study-level points and caveats: There were several of the most significant clusters that appeared linked to common viral pathogens in a later analysis. Associated with cytomegalovirus, according to the listing, were 150 to 200 TCR beta chains.

The sequenced sample consisted of PBMCs. The clonotype comes from a man under 40 in good health and CMV-seronegative. The chain uses TRBV9 and TRBJ2-7, with TRBD1 matching over 10 bases. CDR3 in amino acids: CASSRDRGISYEQYF. The CDR3 DNA is TGTGCCAGCAGCAGGGACAGGGGCATCTCCTACGAGCAGTACTTC.